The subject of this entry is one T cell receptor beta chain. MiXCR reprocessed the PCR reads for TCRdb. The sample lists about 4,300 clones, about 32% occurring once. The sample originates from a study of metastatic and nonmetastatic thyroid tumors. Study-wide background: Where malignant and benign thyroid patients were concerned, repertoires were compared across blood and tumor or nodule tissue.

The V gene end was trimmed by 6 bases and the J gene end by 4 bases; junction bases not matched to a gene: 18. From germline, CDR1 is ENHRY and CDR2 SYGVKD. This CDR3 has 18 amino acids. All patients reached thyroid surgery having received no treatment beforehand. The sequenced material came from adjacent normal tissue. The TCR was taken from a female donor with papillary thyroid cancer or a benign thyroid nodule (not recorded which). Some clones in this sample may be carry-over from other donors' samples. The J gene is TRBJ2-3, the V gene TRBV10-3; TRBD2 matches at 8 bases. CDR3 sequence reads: CAISPDLAPAGEPDTQYF. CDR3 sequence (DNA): TGTGCCATCAGCCCCGATCTGGCACCAGCGGGAGAGCCAGATACGCAGTATTTT.